The source of this T cell receptor beta chain is a study of post-analysis software for immune sequencing data. This clonotype has more than one count but fewer than ten. What it binds is unknown. Unique molecular identifiers were built into the TCR beta cDNA libraries. T cells numbering about 0.85 to 11 million yielded cDNA molecules that totaled approximately 500,000. TCRdb re-called the PCR reads through MiXCR, storing one row per CDR3 protein. Counted here are about 770,000 distinct CDR3 sequences, just over 45% occurring once; the ten biggest clones make up roughly 4.5%. V was pared by 3 bases and J by 5 bases, with 19 bases between. Per the germline V gene, CDR1 is SQVTM and CDR2 is ANQGSEA. This CDR3 comprises 15 residues. Findings of the study overall: Elevated frequency relative to controls characterized four or five TRBV segments in patients, TRBV5-6, TRBV5-1 and TRBV20-1 among them.

The chain joins TRBV29-1 to TRBJ2-5, with D perhaps matching TRBD2 (5 bases). The sequence derives from a girl aged 5 to 17 with multiple sclerosis. The sequencing input was blood. The CDR3 sequence is CSVESVVGWEETQYF. Here the CDR3 DNA reads TGCAGCGTTGAGTCAGTAGTGGGGTGGGAGGAGACCCAGTACTTC.